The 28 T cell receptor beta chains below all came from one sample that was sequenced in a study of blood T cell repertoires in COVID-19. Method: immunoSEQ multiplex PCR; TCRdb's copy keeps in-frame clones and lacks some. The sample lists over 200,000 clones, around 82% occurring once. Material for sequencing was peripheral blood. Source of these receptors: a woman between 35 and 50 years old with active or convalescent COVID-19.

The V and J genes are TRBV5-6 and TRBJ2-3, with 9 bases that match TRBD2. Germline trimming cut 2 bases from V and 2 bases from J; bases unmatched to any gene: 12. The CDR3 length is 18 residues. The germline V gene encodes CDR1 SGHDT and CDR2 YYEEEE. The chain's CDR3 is CASSLAGGSNEFTDTQYF. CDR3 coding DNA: TGTGCCAGCAGCTTAGCGGGGGGCTCTAATGAATTCACAGATACGCAGTATTTT. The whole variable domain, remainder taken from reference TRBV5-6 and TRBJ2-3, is DAGVTQSPTHLIKTRGQQVTLRCSPKSGHDTVSWYQQALGQGPQFIFQYYEEEERQRGNFPDRFSGHQFPNYSSELNVNALLLGDSALYLCASSLAGGSNEFTDTQYFGPGTRLTVL.

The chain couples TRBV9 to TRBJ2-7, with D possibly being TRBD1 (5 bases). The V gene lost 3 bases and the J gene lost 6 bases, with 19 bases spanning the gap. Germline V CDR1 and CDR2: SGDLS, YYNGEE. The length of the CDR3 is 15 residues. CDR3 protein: CASSGALGAVGEQYF. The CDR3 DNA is TGTGCCAGCAGCGGAGCCCTAGGGGCAGTGGGCGAGCAGTACTTC. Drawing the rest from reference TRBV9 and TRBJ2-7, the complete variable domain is DSGVTQTPKHLITATGQRVTLRCSPRSGDLSVYWYQQSLDQGLQFLIQYYNGEERAKGNILERFSAQQFPDLHSELNLSSLELGDSALYFCASSGALGAVGEQYFGPGTRLTVT.

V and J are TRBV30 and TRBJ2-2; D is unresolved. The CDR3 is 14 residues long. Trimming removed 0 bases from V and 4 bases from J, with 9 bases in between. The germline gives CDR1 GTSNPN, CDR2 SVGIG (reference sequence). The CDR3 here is CAWSVEISTGELFF. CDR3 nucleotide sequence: TGTGCCTGGAGTGTGGAGATATCCACCGGGGAGCTGTTTTTT.

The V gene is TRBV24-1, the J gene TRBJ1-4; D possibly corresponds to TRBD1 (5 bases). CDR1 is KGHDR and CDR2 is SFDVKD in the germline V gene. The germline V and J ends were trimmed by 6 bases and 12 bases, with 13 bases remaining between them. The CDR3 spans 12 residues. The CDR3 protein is CATSYGDSELFF. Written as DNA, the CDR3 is TGTGCCACCAGTTATGGCGACAGCGAACTGTTTTTT.

The CDR3 protein is CASSTVTVYEQYF. The CDR3 DNA sequence: TGTGCCAGCAGTACCGTGACAGTCTACGAGCAGTACTTC. This chain uses TRBV2 with TRBJ2-7, with D possibly TRBD1 on 5 matching bases. The V gene lost 5 bases and the J gene lost 3 bases, with 11 bases spanning the gap. Germline CDR1 and CDR2: SNHLY and FYNNEI. There are 13 residues in the CDR3. Looking up the rest from reference TRBV2 and TRBJ2-7 gives the full variable domain: EPEVTQTPSHQVTQMGQEVILRCVPISNHLYFYWYRQILGQKVEFLVSFYNNEISEKSEIFDDQFSVERPDGSNFTLKIRSTKLEDSAMYFCASSTVTVYEQYFGPGTRLTVT.

CDR3 nucleotides: TGTGCCAGCAGCTGGACAGGGGAAGGCAATCAGCCCCAGCATTTT. It codes for CASSWTGEGNQPQHF. The V and J genes are TRBV28 and TRBJ1-5; 9 bases are shared with TRBD1. With 6 bases clipped from V and 2 bases from J, the junction kept 5 bases outside the gene matches. In germline, CDR1 is MDHEN, CDR2 SYDVKM. There are 15 residues in the CDR3.

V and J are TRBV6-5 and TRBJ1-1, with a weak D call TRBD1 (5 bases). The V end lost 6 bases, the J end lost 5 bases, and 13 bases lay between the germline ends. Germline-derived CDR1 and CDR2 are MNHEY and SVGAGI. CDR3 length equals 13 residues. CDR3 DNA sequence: TGTGCCAGCAGCACAGGATACGGGACTGAAGCTTTCTTT. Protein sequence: CASSTGYGTEAFF.

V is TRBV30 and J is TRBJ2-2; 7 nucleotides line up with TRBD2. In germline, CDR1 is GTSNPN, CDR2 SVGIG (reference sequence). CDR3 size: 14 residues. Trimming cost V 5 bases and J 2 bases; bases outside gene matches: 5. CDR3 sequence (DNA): TGTGCCTGGCAGGCGGGGGTAAACACCGGGGAGCTGTTTTTT. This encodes CAWQAGVNTGELFF.

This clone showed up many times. This CDR3 reads CAWISGGGELFF. The CDR3 nucleotides are TGTGCCTGGATAAGTGGCGGCGGGGAGCTGTTTTTT. The chain combines TRBV30 with TRBJ2-2; D remains ambiguous. Germline V gene sequence: CDR1 GTSNPN, CDR2 SVGIG (reference sequence). CDR3 length: 12 residues. The ends were cut back, 4 bases at V and 7 bases at J, with 10 bases in the middle.

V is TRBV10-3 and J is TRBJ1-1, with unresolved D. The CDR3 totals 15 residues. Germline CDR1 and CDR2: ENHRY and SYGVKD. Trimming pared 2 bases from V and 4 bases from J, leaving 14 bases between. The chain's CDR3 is CAISEELLPSTEAFF. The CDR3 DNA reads TGTGCCATCAGTGAGGAGTTACTCCCGAGCACTGAAGCTTTCTTT.

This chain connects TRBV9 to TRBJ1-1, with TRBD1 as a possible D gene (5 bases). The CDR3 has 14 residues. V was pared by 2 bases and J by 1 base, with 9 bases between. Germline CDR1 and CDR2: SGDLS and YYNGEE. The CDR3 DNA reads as TGTGCCAGCAGCGTGGACACGAAGAACACTGAAGCTTTCTTT. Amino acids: CASSVDTKNTEAFF.

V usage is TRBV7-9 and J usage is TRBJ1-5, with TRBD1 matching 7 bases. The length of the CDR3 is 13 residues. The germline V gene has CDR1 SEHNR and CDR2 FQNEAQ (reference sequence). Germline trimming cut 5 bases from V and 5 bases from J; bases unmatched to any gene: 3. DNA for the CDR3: TGTGCCAGCAGCGGGACAGCTTATCAGCCCCAGCATTTT. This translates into CASSGTAYQPQHF.

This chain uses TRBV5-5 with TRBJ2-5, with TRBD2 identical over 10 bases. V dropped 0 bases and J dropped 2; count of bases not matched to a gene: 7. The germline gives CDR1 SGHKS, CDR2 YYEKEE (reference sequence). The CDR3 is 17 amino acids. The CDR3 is CASSLAVASGGQETQYF. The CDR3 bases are TGTGCCAGCAGCTTGGCGGTCGCTAGCGGGGGACAAGAGACCCAGTACTTC.

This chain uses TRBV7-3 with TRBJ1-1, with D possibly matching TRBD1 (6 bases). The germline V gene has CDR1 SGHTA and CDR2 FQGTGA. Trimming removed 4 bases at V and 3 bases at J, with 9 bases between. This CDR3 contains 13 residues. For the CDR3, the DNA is TGTGCCAGCAGCTCACCAGGGGACACTGAAGCTTTCTTT. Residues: CASSSPGDTEAFF.

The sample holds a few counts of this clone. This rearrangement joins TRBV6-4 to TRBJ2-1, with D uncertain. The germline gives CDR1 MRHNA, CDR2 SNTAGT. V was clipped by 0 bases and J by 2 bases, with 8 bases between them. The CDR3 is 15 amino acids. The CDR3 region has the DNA TGTGCCAGCAGTGACTCGAGTAGCCCCTACAATGAGCAGTTCTTC. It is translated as CASSDSSSPYNEQFF.

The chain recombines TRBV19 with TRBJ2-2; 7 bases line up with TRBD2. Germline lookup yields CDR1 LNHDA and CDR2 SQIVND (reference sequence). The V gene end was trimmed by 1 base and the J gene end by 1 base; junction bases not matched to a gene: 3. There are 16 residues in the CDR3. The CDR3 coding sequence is TGTGCCAGTAGTATAGTAGCGGGCCTGAACACCGGGGAGCTGTTTTTT. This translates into CASSIVAGLNTGELFF.

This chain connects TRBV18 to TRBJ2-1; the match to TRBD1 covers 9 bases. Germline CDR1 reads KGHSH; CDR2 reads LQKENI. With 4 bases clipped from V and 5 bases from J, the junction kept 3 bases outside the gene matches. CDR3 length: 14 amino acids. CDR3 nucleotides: TGTGCCAGCTCACTCTGGGACAGGGACAATGAGCAGTTCTTC. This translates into CASSLWDRDNEQFF.

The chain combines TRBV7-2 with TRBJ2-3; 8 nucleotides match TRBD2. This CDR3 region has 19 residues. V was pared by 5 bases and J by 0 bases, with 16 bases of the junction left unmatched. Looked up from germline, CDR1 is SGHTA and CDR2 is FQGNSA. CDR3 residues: CASSPRPSGAGGSTDTQYF. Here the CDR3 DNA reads TGTGCCAGCAGCCCTCGACCCTCTGGGGCGGGGGGCAGCACAGATACGCAGTATTTT.

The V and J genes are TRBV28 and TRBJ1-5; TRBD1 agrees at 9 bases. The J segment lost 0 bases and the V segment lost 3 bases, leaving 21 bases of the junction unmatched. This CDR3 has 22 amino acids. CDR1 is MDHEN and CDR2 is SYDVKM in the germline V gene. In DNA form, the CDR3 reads TGTGCCAGCAGTTTTCTTGGGACAGGGTCACCCCTTGGGCCTTATAGCAATCAGCCCCAGCATTTT. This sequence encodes CASSFLGTGSPLGPYSNQPQHF. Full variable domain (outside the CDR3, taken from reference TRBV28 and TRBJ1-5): DVKVTQSSRYLVKRTGEKVFLECVQDMDHENMFWYRQDPGLGLRLIYFSYDVKMKEKGDIPEGYSVSREKKERFSLILESASTNQTSMYLCASSFLGTGSPLGPYSNQPQHFGDGTRLSIL.

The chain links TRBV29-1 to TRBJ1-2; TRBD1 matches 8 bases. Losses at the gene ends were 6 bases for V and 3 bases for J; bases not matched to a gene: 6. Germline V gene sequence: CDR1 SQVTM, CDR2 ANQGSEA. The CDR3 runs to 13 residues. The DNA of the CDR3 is TGCAGCGTGTACAGGGGGAGTTACTATGGCTACACCTTC. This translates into CSVYRGSYYGYTF. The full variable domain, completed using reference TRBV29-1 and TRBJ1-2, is SAVISQKPSRDICQRGTSLTIQCQVDSQVTMMFWYRQQPGQSLTLIATANQGSEATYESGFVIDKFPISRPNLTFSTLTVSNMSPEDSSIYLCSVYRGSYYGYTFGSGTRLTVV.

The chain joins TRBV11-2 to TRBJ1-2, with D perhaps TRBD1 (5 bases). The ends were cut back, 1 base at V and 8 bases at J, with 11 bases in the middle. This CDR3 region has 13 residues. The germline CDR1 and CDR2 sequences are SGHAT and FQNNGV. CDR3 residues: CASSLVQEGGYTF. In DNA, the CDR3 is TGTGCCAGCAGCTTAGTCCAGGAGGGGGGCTACACCTTC.

Here the CDR3 reads CASSLWGGTDTQYF. CDR3 coding DNA: TGTGCCAGCAGCTTATGGGGGGGGACAGATACGCAGTATTTT. V usage is TRBV7-9 and J usage is TRBJ2-3, with TRBD2 identical over 7 bases. With 2 bases clipped from V and 3 bases from J, the junction kept 2 bases outside the gene matches. CDR1 SEHNR and CDR2 FQNEAQ come from the germline V gene (reference sequence). The CDR3 has 14 amino acids.

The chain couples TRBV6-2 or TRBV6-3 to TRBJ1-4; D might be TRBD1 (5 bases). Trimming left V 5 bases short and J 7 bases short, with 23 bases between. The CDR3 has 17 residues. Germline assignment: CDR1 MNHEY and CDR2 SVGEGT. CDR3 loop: CASSSPSRASGGEKLFF. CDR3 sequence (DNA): TGTGCCAGCAGTAGCCCCTCACGGGCCTCGGGGGGTGAAAAACTGTTTTTT.

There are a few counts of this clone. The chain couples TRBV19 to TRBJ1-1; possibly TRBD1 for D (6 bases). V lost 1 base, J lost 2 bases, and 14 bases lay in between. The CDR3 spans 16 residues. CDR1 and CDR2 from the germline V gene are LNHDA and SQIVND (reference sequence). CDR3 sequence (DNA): TGTGCCAGTAGTATAGTAGAAACAGGGCCTAACACTGAAGCTTTCTTT. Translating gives CASSIVETGPNTEAFF.

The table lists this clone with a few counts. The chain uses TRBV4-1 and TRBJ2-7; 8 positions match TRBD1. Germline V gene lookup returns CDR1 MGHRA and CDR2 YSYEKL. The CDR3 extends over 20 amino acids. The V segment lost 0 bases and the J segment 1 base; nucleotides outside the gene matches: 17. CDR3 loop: CASSQDWSRVGQGASYEQYF. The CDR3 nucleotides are TGCGCCAGCAGCCAAGATTGGTCCCGTGTTGGTCAGGGGGCATCCTACGAGCAGTACTTC.

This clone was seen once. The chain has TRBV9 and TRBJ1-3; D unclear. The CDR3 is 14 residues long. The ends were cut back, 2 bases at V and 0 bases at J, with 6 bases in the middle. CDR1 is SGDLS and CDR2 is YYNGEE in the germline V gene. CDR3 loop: CASSVEASGNTIYF. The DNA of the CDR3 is TGTGCCAGCAGCGTCGAAGCCTCTGGAAACACCATATATTTT.

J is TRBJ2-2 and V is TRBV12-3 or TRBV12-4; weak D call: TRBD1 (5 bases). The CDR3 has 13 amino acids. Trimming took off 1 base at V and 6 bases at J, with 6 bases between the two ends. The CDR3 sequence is CASSLGRAGELFF. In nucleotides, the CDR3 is TGTGCCAGCAGTTTAGGCAGGGCCGGGGAGCTGTTTTTT.

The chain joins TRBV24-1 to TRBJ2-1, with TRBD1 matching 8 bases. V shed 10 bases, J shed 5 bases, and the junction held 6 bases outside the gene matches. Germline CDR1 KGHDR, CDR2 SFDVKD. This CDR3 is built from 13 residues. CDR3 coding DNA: TGTGCCACAAGAGGACAGGGAGACAATGAGCAGTTCTTC. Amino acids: CATRGQGDNEQFF.